Listed below are T cell receptor beta chains from one sample, sequenced in a study of shared clonotypes between healthy human individuals. Sequencing used immunoSEQ multiplex PCR; TCRdb keeps in-frame clones, though not all of them. Of roughly 1,500,000 clones in the sample, 97% to 99% were seen once. Material for sequencing was naive CD4+ T cells sorted from blood. Every receptor here comes from a man aged 25-45 years in good health. CDR3s include the opening cysteine and the closing phenylalanine or tryptophan. The D gene is left open where the match is weak. Expanded clones get a size class; other rows say once, few or many, or leave the size out.

>15|TRBJ1-2|NA|TRBV5-1|NA
CASSFSGESRYGYTF
TGCGCCAGCAGCTTTTCCGGAGAGTCCCGCTATGGCTACACCTTC
>16|TRBJ2-3|NA|TRBV7-2|NA
CASSFGLILSTDTQYF
TGTGCCAGCAGCTTCGGACTCATTCTAAGCACAGATACGCAGTATTTT
>16|TRBJ2-1|NA|TRBV25-1|NA
CASSESGIRLKNEQFF
TGTGCCAGCAGTGAATCAGGGATCCGCCTTAAGAATGAGCAGTTCTTC
>16|TRBJ2-2|NA|TRBV15|NA
CATSRDPGGDTGELFF
TGTGCCACCAGCAGAGACCCAGGGGGGGACACCGGGGAGCTGTTTTTT
>16|TRBJ2-6|NA|TRBV18|NA
CASSRTTGSGANVLTF
TGTGCCAGCTCACGTACTACAGGGTCTGGGGCCAACGTCCTGACTTTC
>14|TRBJ2-7|NA|TRBV28|NA
CASSFGGSWYEQYF
TGTGCCAGCAGCTTCGGCGGGTCTTGGTACGAGCAGTACTTC
>15|TRBJ2-1|NA|TRBV5-4|TRBD2
CASSRGGQTYNEQFF
TGTGCCAGCAGCCGGGGGGGTCAGACGTACAATGAGCAGTTCTTC
>15|TRBJ2-7|NA|TRBV5-1|TRBD1
CASSEETGTDNEQYF
TGCGCCAGCAGCGAGGAGACCGGGACAGACAACGAGCAGTACTTC
>14|TRBJ1-2|NA|TRBV7-2|TRBD1
CASSLFEGASGYTF
TGTGCCAGCAGCTTATTTGAGGGGGCGTCCGGCTACACCTTC
>12|TRBJ2-1|NA|TRBV27|NA
CASSLYGGEQFF
TGTGCCAGCAGTTTATATGGGGGTGAGCAGTTCTTC
>12|TRBJ2-1|NA|TRBV10-1|NA
CASSESGTEQFF
TGCGCCAGCAGTGAGAGTGGGACTGAGCAGTTCTTC
>14|TRBJ2-7|NA|TRBV29-1|NA
CSVLRMTVRYEQYF
TGCAGCGTTCTCCGTATGACAGTCAGATACGAGCAGTACTTC
>14|TRBJ1-5|NA|TRBV7-2|TRBD1
CASSFRQGNQPQHF
TGTGCCAGCAGCTTCCGACAGGGGAATCAGCCCCAGCATTTT
>15|TRBJ1-3|NA|TRBV7-9|NA
CASSLSAVLRNTIYF
TGTGCCAGCAGCTTATCGGCAGTTTTAAGAAACACCATATATTTT
>14|TRBJ1-2|NA|TRBV10-3|NA
CAVYPGAVGYGYTF
TGTGCCGTCTATCCTGGAGCCGTTGGCTATGGCTACACCTTC
>13|TRBJ1-1|NA|TRBV29-1|NA
CSVFPLMNTEAFF
TGCAGCGTTTTTCCGCTTATGAACACTGAAGCTTTCTTT
>18|TRBJ2-6|NA|TRBV28|TRBD1
CASSQTTGGASGANVLTF
TGTGCCAGCAGCCAAACTACAGGGGGCGCATCTGGGGCCAACGTCCTGACTTTC
>13|TRBJ2-2|NA|TRBV25-1|NA
CASMGVGIGELFF
TGTGCCAGCATGGGAGTTGGTATCGGGGAGCTGTTTTTT
>14|TRBJ1-1|NA|TRBV29-1|NA
CSVRHRVENTEAFF
TGCAGCGTTCGTCACAGGGTGGAGAACACTGAAGCTTTCTTT
>13|TRBJ2-1|NA|TRBV29-1|TRBD1
CSVDRGSYNEQFF
TGCAGCGTTGACAGGGGGTCATACAATGAGCAGTTCTTC
>13|TRBJ2-5|NA|TRBV18|NA
CASSPNRVETQYF
TGTGCCAGCTCACCTAACAGGGTCGAGACCCAGTACTTC
>14|TRBJ1-5|NA|TRBV4-3|NA
CASSHQTVQGPQHF
TGCGCCAGCAGCCATCAGACGGTCCAGGGGCCCCAGCATTTT
>15|TRBJ2-1|NA|TRBV19|NA
CASSRDPSSYNEQFF
TGTGCCAGTAGTCGGGACCCGAGCTCCTACAATGAGCAGTTCTTC
>17|TRBJ1-4|NA|TRBV15|NA
CATSSRQGSTAREKLFF
TGTGCCACCAGCAGTAGGCAGGGTAGTACTGCTCGGGAAAAACTGTTTTTT
>15|TRBJ2-7|NA|TRBV6-1|NA
CASSDPEDSSYEQYF
TGTGCCAGCAGTGATCCCGAGGACAGCTCCTACGAGCAGTACTTC
>14|TRBJ2-7|NA|TRBV2|TRBD2
CASRTSGSLYEQYF
TGTGCCAGCAGGACTAGCGGGAGTCTCTACGAGCAGTACTTC
>13|TRBJ2-2|NA|TRBV30|TRBD1
CAWSRQGAGELFF
TGTGCCTGGTCGAGGCAGGGGGCTGGGGAGCTGTTTTTT
>15|TRBJ2-3|NA|TRBV7-8|NA
CASSSRQASTDTQYF
TGTGCCAGCAGCTCCCGACAGGCTAGCACAGATACGCAGTATTTT
>17|TRBJ1-1|once|TRBV18|NA
CASSHQGSPIKNTEAFF
TGTGCCAGCTCACACCAGGGGAGCCCAATAAAGAACACTGAAGCTTTCTTT
>15|TRBJ1-2|NA|TRBV7-9|NA
CASFRGQGENYGYTF
TGTGCCAGCTTTCGCGGGCAGGGAGAGAACTATGGCTACACCTTC
>19|TRBJ2-4|NA|TRBV18|NA
CASSLRTGDGRLAKNIQYF
TGTGCCAGCTCCCTGAGGACGGGCGATGGAAGACTAGCCAAAAACATTCAGTACTTC
>13|TRBJ1-1|once|TRBV28|NA
CASRLTGGTEAFF
TGTGCCAGCAGGCTTACAGGTGGGACTGAAGCTTTCTTT
>15|TRBJ2-2|NA|TRBV4-3|TRBD2
CASGTSGGFTGELFF
TGCGCCAGCGGTACTAGCGGGGGTTTCACCGGGGAGCTGTTTTTT